This T cell receptor beta chain appears in the sequencing data of a study of CD8 T cells in Susac syndrome (dated by TCRdb to about 2019). Looking at the study overall: Repertoire sequencing was used to test whether CD8+ T cell activation and differentiation in Susac syndrome was antigen driven. CD8+ T cell repertoire clonality was compared between eleven to twelve healthy donors, around 14 Susac syndrome patients and 15 multiple sclerosis patients. The research as a whole found: The number of individuals in the TCR sequencing and HLA analysis was acknowledged as relatively small.

RNA was extracted with the RNeasy kit and roughly 0.45 to 1 ug was reverse transcribed using random hexamers. TCR beta CDR3 regions were amplified with the immunoSEQ multiplex PCR assay covering 54 Vbeta and 13 Jbeta segments. PCR amplification bias was corrected by using a synthetic template baseline for primer optimization and computational correction. On the authors' methods: Reads were annotated to V, D and J genes according to IMGT and were analyzed with immunoSEQ Analyzer, with only productive sequences retained. To calculate clonality, Shannon entropy was normalized by log2 of the number of productive unique sequences and then subtracted from one. For each patient and control, public and private clones were evaluated among the 100 most prevalent clones. Clones were defined as Susac-specific if absent from the healthy and MS cohorts, from roughly 1,100 published viral clones and from other ImmuneACCESS disease sequences. In TCRdb, the public reads were trimmed at Q25 with fastp and aligned with MiXCR, with productive beta chains retained. CDR3 protein sequences are deduplicated, and each keeps its most common genes and DNA. It is TCRdb's table, rather than the study itself, that gives the V and J calls and clone size. Recorded for this sample are around 79,000 distinct CDR3 sequences; about 95% of them occurred a single time. About 0.38% of the sample comes from the top ten.

High-throughput TCR beta sequencing profiled peripheral blood CD8+ and CD4+ T cells from healthy donors, Susac syndrome patients and multiple sclerosis patients. The multiple sclerosis controls were treatment-naive patients whose relapsing-remitting disease, either stable or active, fulfilled the revised McDonald criteria. Bulk CD8+ and CD4+ T cells were purified by magnetic negative isolation, while CD8+ TEMRA cells were enriched using FACS. Blood was drawn into EDTA tubes, processed within 24 hours, and PBMCs were isolated by density gradient centrifugation. PBMCs intended for TCR sequencing were cryopreserved in liquid nitrogen and thawed later in a water bath at 37 degrees C. A purity of at least 90% was achieved for sorted or isolated CD4+, CD8+ and CD8+ TEMRA cells. The CDR3 numbers 16 residues from cysteine through phenylalanine. Only CDR3 DNA remains: 48 bases, in frame from the first base. From the germline V gene (reference sequence), CDR1 is LNHNV and CDR2 is YYDKDF. Compared with germline, V lacks 5 bases and J lacks 0 bases; bases without a gene match: 6.

For this clonotype: The clone's antigen remains unknown. Per-base quality was not reported, and no clone a single base away is much larger than it.

The clonotype was recovered from a human donor with multiple sclerosis. Specimen: CD8+ T cells from PBMCs. The rearrangement joined TRBV15 to TRBJ2-4; 8 bases in the middle match TRBD2. The DNA is as follows: TGTGCCACCAGCCAAGCTAGCGGGCTAGCCAAAAACATTCAGTACTTC. This yields the protein CATSQASGLAKNIQYF.